This T cell receptor beta chain is drawn from a study of OX40 agonist ivuxolimab in advanced cancers. This CDR3 has 16 amino acids. CDR1 is SGHVS and CDR2 is FQNEAQ in the germline V gene. Trimming cost V 0 bases and J 3 bases, with 14 bases left between them. Only in-frame clones appear in the TCRdb table, and some are missing; sequencing was by immunoSEQ multiplex PCR. Here the sample spans tens of thousands of clones, 70% to 90% being singletons. V and J are TRBV7-8 and TRBJ1-1, with D possibly TRBD1 on 5 matching bases. Sequenced here: CD4+ or CD8+ T cells sorted from blood, sampled in a trial of the OX40 agonist ivuxolimab. The TCR sequence derives from an adult with an advanced solid tumor such as melanoma, head and neck, liver or kidney cancer. This CDR3 is CASSLASRVFDTEAFF. The CDR3 bases are TGTGCCAGCAGCTTAGCTAGCAGGGTGTTTGACACTGAAGCTTTCTTT.